The 27 T cell receptor beta chains reported below all come from one sample, sequenced in a study of blood T cells in healthy people across ages. Next came a second PCR, run for about 6 to 11 cycles, which used a sample-barcoded 5' primer along with a J-beta primer mix. TCRdb re-called the 5' RACE reads through MiXCR, storing one row per CDR3 protein. Seen here are hundreds of thousands of distinct CDR3 sequences, roughly 50% observed once, and the top ten hold around 15%. The sample was blood. The receptor source for this set is a man aged 30 to 39 in good health.

This chain uses TRBV10-3 with TRBJ2-7, with 7 bases matching TRBD1. Germline CDR1 is ENHRY and CDR2 is SYGVKD. The CDR3 contains 15 residues. The V segment lost 0 bases and the J segment 6 bases; nucleotides outside the gene matches: 8. CDR3 nucleotides: TGTGCCATCAGTGAGTCGGGGCCAGGGGGTAGCGAGCAGTACTTC. The encoded protein is CAISESGPGGSEQYF.

The rearrangement links TRBV4-3 to TRBJ2-7; 8 bases agree with TRBD1. The CDR3 covers 15 residues. V trimming: 2 bases; J trimming: 5 bases; junction bases outside the gene matches: 8. Germline loops: CDR1 LGHNA, CDR2 YSLEER. CDR3: CASSQQRTGTHEQYF. In DNA, the CDR3 is TGCGCCAGCAGCCAACAGAGGACAGGGACCCACGAGCAGTACTTC.

CDR3 in amino acids: CAIRDPASGGTSGYF. Here the CDR3 DNA reads TGTGCCATCAGGGACCCCGCTAGCGGGGGGACCTCAGGGTACTTC. The J gene is TRBJ2-4, the V gene TRBV10-3; 11 bases line up with TRBD2. The CDR3 is 15 residues long. Trimming took 6 bases from V and 15 from J; bases not matched to a gene: 16. Germline V gene lookup returns CDR1 ENHRY and CDR2 SYGVKD.

The genes are TRBV20-1 and TRBJ2-5; D not resolved. CDR1 is DFQATT and CDR2 is SNEGSKA in the germline V gene (reference sequence). The CDR3 is 13 amino acids. V was clipped by 1 base and J by 4 bases, with 10 bases between them. CDR3 region: CSARGQHRETQYF. In nucleotides, the CDR3 is TGCAGTGCTAGAGGTCAGCATCGAGAGACCCAGTACTTC.

This sequence joins TRBV20-1 and TRBJ1-1; 7 bases are shared with TRBD1. The CDR3 is 14 residues long. V lost 4 bases and J lost 5; bases outside the gene matches: 10. The germline V gene has CDR1 DFQATT and CDR2 SNEGSKA (reference sequence). CDR3 amino acids: CSAKAGGGGTEAFF. In DNA form, the CDR3 reads TGCAGTGCTAAAGCAGGGGGGGGTGGGACTGAAGCTTTCTTT.

This clonotype was found once. The gene calls are TRBV10-3 and TRBJ2-5; TRBD1 or TRBD2 may be the D gene (5 bases each). The germline gives CDR1 ENHRY, CDR2 SYGVKD. Trimming cost V 5 bases and J 4 bases, with 17 bases left between them. The CDR3 is 15 amino acids. This CDR3 is CAISPSTPGPETQYF. The CDR3 DNA is TGTGCCATCAGTCCCTCTACTCCGGGACCAGAGACCCAGTACTTC.

The rearrangement joins TRBV24-1 to TRBJ2-1, with D possibly being TRBD2 (6 bases). The ends were cut back, 0 bases at V and 6 bases at J, with 11 bases in the middle. The germline V gene encodes CDR1 KGHDR and CDR2 SFDVKD. The CDR3 is made up of 15 amino acids. As DNA, the CDR3 is TGTGCCACCAGTGATTTGCAGGGACTCGTCAATGAGCAGTTCTTC. The encoded protein is CATSDLQGLVNEQFF.

The chain recombines TRBV28 with TRBJ1-5; D is unresolved. CDR1 and CDR2 from the germline V gene are MDHEN and SYDVKM. Trimming shortened V by 6 bases and J by 0 bases, and 15 bases separated the two germline ends. This CDR3 is 16 amino acids long. In DNA form, the CDR3 reads TGTGCCAGCAGCGCAAATTCGTGGTATAGCAATCAGCCCCAGCATTTT. Its protein product is CASSANSWYSNQPQHF.

The gene calls are TRBV7-9 and TRBJ2-5; 7 nucleotides match TRBD1. The DNA matches TRBJ2-7 better at its end, which makes the J call doubtful. The CDR3 is 15 amino acids. CDR1 and CDR2 from the germline V gene are SEHNR and FQNEAQ (reference sequence). The CDR3 DNA follows: TGTGCCAGCAGCTTAGGACAGGGTACAGGCCACGAGCAGTACTTC. Its protein is CASSLGQGTGHEQYF.

This sequence joins TRBV29-1 and TRBJ2-3, with D tentatively TRBD1 or TRBD2 (5 bases each). Germline V gene sequence: CDR1 SQVTM, CDR2 ANQGSEA. V lost 5 bases, J lost 4 bases, and 19 bases lay in between. The CDR3 has 15 amino acids. The CDR3 sequence: CSVRLASQGSDTQYF. In DNA form, the CDR3 reads TGCAGCGTTCGACTTGCTAGCCAGGGCTCAGATACGCAGTATTTT.

The chain couples TRBV29-1 to TRBJ2-3; no firm D call. Germline V gives CDR1 SQVTM, CDR2 ANQGSEA. CDR3 size: 11 residues. V lost 6 bases, J lost 2 bases, and 6 bases lay in between. This CDR3 reads CSVEFTDTQYF. The CDR3 DNA is TGCAGCGTCGAGTTCACAGATACGCAGTATTTT.

This clonotype was seen only a few times. For the CDR3, the DNA is TGTGCCAGCAGCCAAACATCAACCGGGACTAGTATCTACAATGAGCAGTTCTTC. Translated: CASSQTSTGTSIYNEQFF. V and J are TRBV4-2 and TRBJ2-1, with 8 positions matching TRBD2. In germline, CDR1 is LGHNA, CDR2 YNFKEQ. The J segment lost 3 bases and the V segment lost 2 bases, leaving 12 bases of the junction unmatched. The CDR3 runs 18 residues.

The J gene is TRBJ2-1, the V gene TRBV10-3, with D uncertain. The CDR3 runs to 12 residues. Trimming removed 3 bases at V and 8 bases at J, with 8 bases between. Per the germline V gene, CDR1 is ENHRY and CDR2 is SYGVKD. CDR3 region: CAISDRWDEQFF. The CDR3 DNA is TGTGCCATCAGTGACCGGTGGGATGAGCAGTTCTTC.

The V gene is TRBV28, the J gene TRBJ2-3; 8 bases line up with TRBD2. V was clipped by 7 bases and J by 2 bases; unmatched bases: 8. Germline CDR1 and CDR2: MDHEN and SYDVKM. CDR3 length: 15 amino acids. Written as DNA, the CDR3 is TGTGCCAGCATTACTAGCGGAGTCTCCACAGATACGCAGTATTTT. It encodes CASITSGVSTDTQYF.

The V and J genes are TRBV9 and TRBJ2-2, with D perhaps assigned TRBD1 or TRBD2 (7 bases each). Germline V gene sequence: CDR1 SGDLS, CDR2 YYNGEE. The CDR3 is made up of 17 amino acids. V was pared by 4 bases and J by 3 bases, with 19 bases between. The CDR3 spells CASSWPGGASYTGELFF. DNA for the CDR3: TGTGCCAGCAGCTGGCCAGGGGGGGCGTCTTACACCGGGGAGCTGTTTTTT.

This clonotype occurred a few times. This rearrangement joins TRBV5-1 to TRBJ2-7; D gene ambiguous. Germline CDR1 and CDR2: SGHRS and YFSETQ. The germline V and J ends were trimmed by 0 bases and 0 bases, with 10 bases remaining between them. The CDR3 length is 15 residues. CDR3 DNA: TGCGCCAGCAGCTTGGAGGTGGGTAGCTCCTACGAGCAGTACTTC. Translated, it gives CASSLEVGSSYEQYF.

As for this clonotype: A read error may produce the germline difference seen at one junction end. The chain employs TRBV6-2 or TRBV6-3 and TRBJ2-5; weak D call: TRBD2 (6 bases). Germline CDR1 MNHEY, CDR2 SVGEGT. The CDR3 consists of 14 residues. The CDR3: CASSDSGDPETQYF. The CDR3 DNA reads as TGTGCCAGCAGTGACTCGGGGGATCCGGAGACCCAGTACTTC.

The chain is built from TRBV11-2 and TRBJ2-3; 8 nucleotides agree with TRBD2. Trimming removed 1 base from V and 0 bases from J; junction bases left unmatched: 3. Per the germline V gene, CDR1 is SGHAT and CDR2 is FQNNGV. CDR3 length equals 16 residues. CDR3 protein: CASSLALADSTDTQYF. The CDR3, as DNA: TGTGCCAGCAGCTTAGCACTAGCGGATAGCACAGATACGCAGTATTTT.

The chain links TRBV9 to TRBJ2-1, with 12 positions matching TRBD2. Germline assignment: CDR1 SGDLS and CDR2 YYNGEE. The CDR3 totals 20 residues. With V trimmed by 0 bases and J by 1 base, 11 bases remained unmatched. CDR3 sequence: CASSVGPRLAGERSYNEQFF. The CDR3 nucleotides are TGTGCCAGCAGCGTAGGTCCGAGACTAGCGGGAGAGCGGTCCTACAATGAGCAGTTCTTC.

V usage is TRBV29-1 and J usage is TRBJ1-1; maybe TRBD1 (5 bases). In germline, CDR1 is SQVTM, CDR2 ANQGSEA. The CDR3 is made up of 12 amino acids. Trimming removed 4 bases at V and 1 base at J, with 7 bases between. The CDR3 loop is CSVADTNTEAFF. DNA for the CDR3: TGCAGCGTTGCGGACACGAACACTGAAGCTTTCTTT.

The chain links TRBV5-1 to TRBJ2-1, with D unclear. The DNA matches TRBJ2-7 better at its end, which makes the J call doubtful. Germline assignment: CDR1 SGHRS and CDR2 YFSETQ. This CDR3 region has 14 residues. CDR3 protein: CASSLTTSYNEQYF. CDR3 nucleotides: TGCGCCAGCAGCTTGACAACTTCCTACAATGAGCAGTACTTC.

The chain links TRBV4-1 to TRBJ2-1, with 8 bases lining up with TRBD2. CDR1 and CDR2 from the germline V gene are MGHRA and YSYEKL. V was clipped by 6 bases and J by 3 bases; unmatched bases: 7. This CDR3 is 15 amino acids long. CDR3 bases: TGCGCCAGCAGATCGCGGGGGGTGGTCTACAATGAGCAGTTCTTC. Protein sequence: CASRSRGVVYNEQFF.

This clonotype was seen more than once but under ten times. The chain links TRBV9 to TRBJ2-7; D is perhaps TRBD1 (6 bases). V was clipped by 0 bases and J by 2 bases, with 18 bases between them. The CDR3 sequence is 17 residues long. From germline, CDR1 is SGDLS and CDR2 YYNGEE. This CDR3 reads CASSVGLGADTPYEQYF. The CDR3 coding sequence is TGTGCCAGCAGCGTAGGGTTGGGGGCCGATACCCCCTACGAGCAGTACTTC.

Here the CDR3 reads CASSGGRQSYEQYF. The CDR3 nucleotides are TGTGCCAGCAGTGGAGGAAGACAGTCCTACGAGCAGTACTTC. This sequence joins TRBV27 and TRBJ2-7, with D tentatively TRBD1 or TRBD2 (5 bases each). The germline V gene encodes CDR1 MNHEY and CDR2 SMNVEV (reference sequence). Between the trimmed V and J ends, which lost 5 bases and 1 base, there was a span of 12 bases. The CDR3 length is 14 residues.

This clonotype came up once. The rearrangement uses TRBV5-1 and TRBJ2-7; D is unclear. V was shortened by 2 bases and J by 0 bases, with 12 bases between the two germline ends. This CDR3 comprises 15 residues. Germline V CDR1 and CDR2: SGHRS, YFSETQ. DNA for the CDR3: TGCGCCAGCAGCTTAACCGACGGTAGCTCCTACGAGCAGTACTTC. It specifies CASSLTDGSSYEQYF.

In its sample, this clonotype was seen many times. The gene calls are TRBV30 and TRBJ2-5; no reliable D call. Germline CDR1 GTSNPN, CDR2 SVGIG (reference sequence). Trimming took 0 bases from V and 4 from J, leaving 9 bases between them. The CDR3 spans 13 residues. The CDR3 DNA reads as TGTGCCTGGAGTGTACGCAGAAGAGAGACCCAGTACTTC. It is translated as CAWSVRRRETQYF.

CDR3: CASSEAGVNYNEQFF. CDR3 DNA: TGTGCCAGCAGCGAGGCAGGAGTCAACTACAATGAGCAGTTCTTC. This chain connects TRBV7-9 to TRBJ2-1; D uncertain. The CDR3 runs to 15 residues. V was trimmed by 5 bases and J by 3 bases, leaving 14 bases between them. Germline V gene sequence: CDR1 SEHNR, CDR2 FQNEAQ (reference sequence).